The present T cell receptor (beta chain) was sequenced within a study of human T cells and chemical hapten exposure. Study as a whole: On 2 cm by 2 cm of upper inner arm skin, sensitization was performed with 2% DPC.

This clonotype was counted at least ten times. Its antigen is unidentified. The time point was: patch test 2, 6 weeks after DPC sensitization. Described treatment: therapeutic diphenylcyclopropenone sensitization with weekly scalp DPC. The authors' total RNA extraction used unfractionated whole blood. The study, taken as a whole, reports: The presence of alopecia in the donors means their immune response may differ from healthy people's.

Individual cDNA molecules received unique molecular identifiers in the library. TCRdb recomputed calls from the RACE reads with MiXCR, one row per CDR3 protein. The repertoire has about 96,000 distinct CDR3 sequences, 9.3% of them found once; the top ten carry about 2%. This specimen consisted of whole blood, obtained in connection with sensitization to the hapten diphenylcyclopropenone (DPC). The TCR comes from a woman aged 35 to 49 with alopecia areata. Some clones in this sample may be carry-over from other donors' samples.

CDR3 loop: CASSGLAGSSYNEQFF. CDR3 coding DNA: TGTGCCAGCAGTGGCCTGGCGGGGAGCTCCTACAATGAGCAGTTCTTC. The chain employs TRBV12-3 or TRBV12-4 and TRBJ2-1; D is possibly TRBD2 (6 bases). CDR3 length: 16 amino acids. Between the trimmed V and J ends, which lost 5 bases and 0 bases, there was a span of 14 bases.